The 32 T cell receptor beta chains in this list originate from one sample, sequenced in a study of cytomegalovirus exposure and HLA in healthy donors. Researchers ran the PCR with 60 Vbeta and 13 Jbeta primers. The data were produced by immunoSEQ multiplex PCR, yet TCRdb's version contains in-frame clones alone and is incomplete. The sample lists almost 80,000 clones, around 67% occurring once. Sequenced input: PBMCs. These receptors originate from a woman aged 45-60 years in good health and CMV-seropositive.

The chain is built from TRBV7-3 and TRBJ2-1; 7 nucleotides line up with TRBD2. Germline assignment: CDR1 SGHTA and CDR2 FQGTGA. The CDR3 has 16 residues. The trim removed 3 bases at V and 5 bases at J, leaving 10 bases unmatched. The CDR3 here is CASSFPAGSGNNEQFF. The DNA of the CDR3 is TGTGCCAGCAGCTTCCCAGCGGGGTCGGGAAACAATGAGCAGTTCTTC.

V usage is TRBV13 and J usage is TRBJ2-2, with D maybe TRBD2 (7 bases). The ends were cut back, 8 bases at V and 8 bases at J, with 21 bases in the middle. Germline CDR1 is PRHDT and CDR2 is FYEKMQ (reference sequence). CDR3 length: 15 amino acids. CDR3 coding DNA: TGTGCCAGCCTTAGGGGGGGAGCCGTACGAGGGGAGCTGTTTTTT. Translation gives CASLRGGAVRGELFF.

The chain is built from TRBV7-3 and TRBJ2-1, with D perhaps TRBD2 (5 bases). The V gene lost 0 bases and the J gene lost 12 bases, with 18 bases spanning the gap. The CDR3 consists of 15 residues. Germline V gene sequence: CDR1 SGHTA, CDR2 FQGTGA. Written as DNA, the CDR3 is TGTGCCAGCAGCTTAACGTTTTCGGGGTCCCAAGGGCAGTTCTTC. It encodes CASSLTFSGSQGQFF.

This sequence joins TRBV27 and TRBJ1-6, with TRBD1 as a possible D gene (5 bases). The V end was cut by 3 bases, the J end by 7 bases, with 10 bases between. CDR3 length: 14 amino acids. Looked up from germline, CDR1 is MNHEY and CDR2 is SMNVEV (reference sequence). The CDR3 spells CASSLQGTNSPLHF. The CDR3 DNA sequence: TGTGCCAGCAGTTTGCAGGGAACGAATTCACCCCTCCACTTT.

V and J are TRBV30 and TRBJ1-1, with D tentatively TRBD1 (6 bases). The V gene's germline CDR1 is GTSNPN and CDR2 SVGIG (reference sequence). The CDR3 has 11 amino acids. The V and J ends lost 5 bases and 7 bases respectively, with 11 bases between them. The DNA for the CDR3 is TGTGCCTGGGACAGGACGGGTGAAGCTTTCTTT. As protein: CAWDRTGEAFF.

The chain employs TRBV14 and TRBJ1-2; D gene unclear. The V gene's germline CDR1 is SGHDN and CDR2 FVKESK. The CDR3 is 13 residues long. Trimming removed 1 base from V and 4 bases from J, with 7 bases in between. CDR3 DNA: TGTGCCAGCAGCCAAGTAAGCTTCTATGGCTACACCTTC. It specifies CASSQVSFYGYTF.

The CDR3 reads CASRGSGGPVTGELFF. The CDR3 region has the DNA TGTGCCAGCAGGGGCTCGGGCGGGCCGGTGACCGGGGAGCTGTTTTTT. V gene TRBV7-3 combines with J gene TRBJ2-2; possibly TRBD2 for D (5 bases). This CDR3 contains 16 residues. Looked up from germline, CDR1 is SGHTA and CDR2 is FQGTGA. The germline V and J ends were trimmed by 6 bases and 5 bases, with 19 bases remaining between them.

This clone has a handful of counts. CDR3 residues: CASSLNRVTGTEAFF. As DNA, the CDR3 is TGTGCCAGCAGTTTAAACAGGGTGACTGGCACTGAAGCTTTCTTT. This chain links TRBV27 with TRBJ1-1; perhaps TRBD1 as D (6 bases). CDR1 MNHEY and CDR2 SMNVEV come from the germline V gene (reference sequence). V lost 2 bases and J lost 4, with 14 bases in between. CDR3 length: 15 amino acids.

The V call is TRBV5-1, the J call TRBJ2-5; D is possibly TRBD1 (6 bases). V was cut by 4 bases and J by 2 bases, with 15 bases left in between. This CDR3 contains 15 residues. CDR1 and CDR2 from the germline V gene are SGHRS and YFSETQ. CDR3 protein: CASSINRVPQETQYF. DNA for the CDR3: TGCGCCAGCAGCATAAACAGGGTTCCTCAAGAGACCCAGTACTTC.

V is TRBV11-1 and J is TRBJ1-1; possible D gene TRBD1, 6 bases. The CDR3 covers 14 residues. V shed 3 bases and J shed 5 bases, with 13 bases lying between them. Per the germline V gene, CDR1 is SGHAT and CDR2 is FQDESV (reference sequence). The CDR3 is CASSLLRGPTEAFF. The CDR3 coding sequence is TGTGCCAGCAGCTTGTTGCGGGGGCCAACTGAAGCTTTCTTT.

The chain uses TRBV5-1 and TRBJ2-5, with D possibly matching TRBD1 (5 bases). Trimming removed 4 bases from V and 5 bases from J, with 15 bases in between. Germline V lookup: CDR1 SGHRS, CDR2 YFSETQ. The CDR3 contains 14 residues. Here the CDR3 reads CASSPAARVETQYF. In DNA, the CDR3 is TGCGCCAGCAGCCCGGCAGCCAGGGTGGAGACCCAGTACTTC.

Points on this clone: At the DNA level, this CDR3 is encoded by other sequences in the same sample as well. The CDR3 DNA is TGCGCCAGCAGCCAAGATGCCGCCCTAGCGGGTCGAGGCGAGCAGTACTTC. This encodes CASSQDAALAGRGEQYF. The chain combines TRBV4-1 with TRBJ2-7, with 8 bases lining up with TRBD2. The CDR3 loop spans 17 amino acids. Per germline, CDR1 MGHRA and CDR2 YSYEKL. After removal of 0 bases from V and 6 bases from J, the junction contained 13 bases not matched to a gene.

This chain joins TRBV28 and TRBJ2-7, with a possible D match to TRBD1 (5 bases). Trimming shortened V by 11 bases and J by 7 bases, and 18 bases separated the two germline ends. The CDR3 loop spans 12 amino acids. Germline V lookup: CDR1 MDHEN, CDR2 SYDVKM. The CDR3 loop reads CALPPRTFEQYV. CDR3 nucleotide sequence: TGTGCCCTCCCCCCCCGGACATTTGAGCAGTACGTC.

As for this clone: The sample contains more than one DNA sequence encoding this CDR3. This chain connects TRBV6-1 to TRBJ1-2, with D perhaps matching TRBD1 (6 bases). Trimming shortened V by 5 bases and J by 8 bases, and 9 bases separated the two germline ends. This CDR3 is built from 11 residues. Per the germline V gene, CDR1 is MNHNS and CDR2 is SASEGT. The chain's CDR3 is CASSQGRGYTF. For the CDR3, the DNA is TGTGCCAGCAGTCAGGGGCGAGGCTACACCTTC.

As DNA, the CDR3 is TGTGCCAGCAGCCAAGGGGCGGGGGCAAACTATGGCTACACCTTC. Protein product: CASSQGAGANYGYTF. The chain employs TRBV4-2 and TRBJ1-2; possible D gene TRBD1, 6 bases. This CDR3 has 15 amino acids. Germline lookup yields CDR1 LGHNA and CDR2 YNFKEQ. V lost 1 base to trimming and J lost 2 bases, with 11 bases between them.

As DNA, the CDR3 is TGTGCCAGCAGTTGGGGCGCCACCGGGGAGCTGTTTTTT. Residues: CASSWGATGELFF. The chain is built from TRBV7-3 and TRBJ2-2; D is perhaps TRBD1 (5 bases). Trimming stripped 6 bases from V and 4 bases from J, with 9 bases between. The CDR3 contains 13 residues. In germline, CDR1 is SGHTA, CDR2 FQGTGA.

The DNA for the CDR3 is TGTGCCAGCATGCCGGGAATCGAAGGTGAAAAACTGTTTTTT. Amino acids: CASMPGIEGEKLFF. The V call is TRBV5-6, the J call TRBJ1-4; D remains ambiguous. This CDR3 has 14 amino acids. Trimming removed 6 bases at V and 7 bases at J, with 16 bases between. Germline lookup yields CDR1 SGHDT and CDR2 YYEEEE. Supplemented by reference TRBV5-6 and TRBJ1-4, the full variable domain reads DAGVTQSPTHLIKTRGQQVTLRCSPKSGHDTVSWYQQALGQGPQFIFQYYEEEERQRGNFPDRFSGHQFPNYSSELNVNALLLGDSALYLCASMPGIEGEKLFFGSGTQLSVL.

This sequence joins TRBV7-9 and TRBJ1-1, with TRBD1 matching 9 bases. The CDR3 consists of 14 residues. CDR1 is SEHNR, CDR2 FQNEAQ, per germline (reference sequence). With 5 bases clipped from V and 4 bases from J, the junction kept 5 bases outside the gene matches. CDR3 coding DNA: TGTGCCAGCAGCGACAGACAGGGGGGCACTGAAGCTTTCTTT. This codes for CASSDRQGGTEAFF.

The CDR3 DNA is TGTGCCAGCAGCGTAGATGACGGGTCCACTGAAGCTTTCTTT. Protein: CASSVDDGSTEAFF. V usage is TRBV9 and J usage is TRBJ1-1; D not certain. Germline V gene sequence: CDR1 SGDLS, CDR2 YYNGEE. V was clipped by 0 bases and J by 4 bases, with 10 bases between them. The CDR3 is made up of 14 amino acids.

The genes are TRBV28 and TRBJ2-3; 8 positions match TRBD2. The J segment lost 2 bases and the V segment lost 4 bases, leaving 23 bases of the junction unmatched. CDR1 and CDR2 from the germline V gene are MDHEN and SYDVKM. The CDR3 spans 21 residues. CDR3 loop: CASSYPPGRVSGGALTDTQYF. For the CDR3, the DNA is TGTGCCAGCAGTTACCCCCCCGGCAGGGTGAGCGGGGGAGCACTCACAGATACGCAGTATTTT.

The chain is built from TRBV4-1 and TRBJ2-7, with 10 bases lining up with TRBD2. Germline V gene sequence: CDR1 MGHRA, CDR2 YSYEKL. CDR3 length: 14 amino acids. J gave up 7 bases and V 8 bases, and 11 bases lay outside the gene matches. This CDR3 is CASGPLAGVGEQYV. In DNA form, the CDR3 reads TGCGCCAGCGGACCCCTAGCGGGGGTCGGGGAGCAGTACGTC.

The chain uses TRBV7-2 and TRBJ2-7, with TRBD1 identical over 7 bases. V lost 3 bases, J lost 3 bases, and 2 bases stayed unmatched. This CDR3 has 13 amino acids. Germline lookup yields CDR1 SGHTA and CDR2 FQGNSA. The DNA for the CDR3 is TGTGCCAGCAGCTTTGGGACAGACTACGAGCAGTACGTC. This encodes CASSFGTDYEQYV.

The V and J genes are TRBV29-1 and TRBJ2-1, with 12 bases aligning to TRBD2. The CDR3 is 17 amino acids. CDR1 is SQVTM and CDR2 is ANQGSEA in the germline V gene. V lost 5 bases and J lost 0; bases outside the gene matches: 8. As DNA, the CDR3 is TGCAGCGTTAGGACTAGCGGGGAGTATTCCTCCTACAATGAGCAGTTCTTC. It encodes CSVRTSGEYSSYNEQFF.

This chain connects TRBV10-1 to TRBJ2-2; a possible D gene is TRBD2 (5 bases). The CDR3 is 13 residues long. Germline CDR1 and CDR2: WNHNN and SYGVQD (reference sequence). Trimming shortened V by 6 bases and J by 4 bases, and 9 bases separated the two germline ends. The CDR3: CASRPGGTGELFF. The CDR3 DNA reads TGCGCCAGCAGACCCGGAGGCACCGGGGAGCTGTTTTTT.

V usage is TRBV5-1 and J usage is TRBJ2-5; 11 bases are a match to TRBD2. The CDR3 contains 17 residues. Per the germline V gene, CDR1 is SGHRS and CDR2 is YFSETQ. V was pared by 0 bases and J by 3 bases, with 7 bases of the junction left unmatched. As DNA, the CDR3 is TGCGCCAGCAGCTTGGCGATACTAGCGGGGGCCAAAGAGACCCAGTACTTC. Encoded protein: CASSLAILAGAKETQYF.

This clone came up once. The rearrangement links TRBV25-1 to TRBJ2-7; 9 nucleotides line up with TRBD1. This CDR3 comprises 17 residues. The V gene's germline CDR1 is MGHDK and CDR2 SYGVNS. V dropped 6 bases and J dropped 1; count of bases not matched to a gene: 13. The chain's CDR3 is CASSPSGGTGYSYEQYV. The DNA of the CDR3 is TGTGCCAGCAGCCCCTCCGGGGGGACAGGGTATTCCTACGAGCAGTACGTC.

The J gene is TRBJ2-7, the V gene TRBV28; D is unresolved. V lost 5 bases and J 9 bases, leaving 17 bases between the germline ends. Germline loops: CDR1 MDHEN, CDR2 SYDVKM. CDR3 length: 13 amino acids. The CDR3 sequence: CASSPPALRGQYV. CDR3 coding DNA: TGTGCCAGCAGTCCCCCTGCCCTCAGAGGGCAGTACGTC.

The V and J genes are TRBV7-9 and TRBJ1-4; TRBD1 is a possible D gene (6 bases). Germline-derived CDR1 and CDR2 are SEHNR and FQNEAQ (reference sequence). CDR3 size: 16 residues. V dropped 5 bases and J dropped 1 base, with 14 bases sitting between them. CDR3 DNA sequence: TGTGCCAGCAGCCCCAAGTCAGGGGTAACTAATGAAAAACTGTTTTTT. The encoded protein is CASSPKSGVTNEKLFF.

The rearrangement links TRBV29-1 to TRBJ2-5; D gene unclear. Trimming took 2 bases from V and 1 from J, leaving 11 bases between them. The germline CDR1 and CDR2 sequences are SQVTM and ANQGSEA. This CDR3 is 14 amino acids long. CDR3 region: CSVESLLGQETQYF. In nucleotides, the CDR3 is TGCAGCGTTGAAAGTCTTCTCGGCCAAGAGACCCAGTACTTC.

The chain uses TRBV2 and TRBJ1-1; D call uncertain. The length of the CDR3 is 13 residues. Germline CDR1 reads SNHLY; CDR2 reads FYNNEI. V was pared by 7 bases and J by 1 base, with 10 bases between. CDR3 DNA sequence: TGTGCCAGCAACGAGGGCCCGAACACTGAAGCTTTCTTT. This encodes CASNEGPNTEAFF.

Details on this clone: This may be a read error: a much more frequent sequence differs by one nucleotide. The gene calls are TRBV5-6 and TRBJ2-7; TRBD1 might be the D (6 bases). CDR1 and CDR2 (germline): SGHDT, YYEEEE. The CDR3 spans 14 residues. V was cut by 0 bases and J by 0 bases, with 7 bases left in between. CDR3 protein: CASSLVGGSYEQYF. The CDR3 DNA is TGTGCCAGCAGCTTGGTAGGGGGCTCCTACGAGCAGTACTTC.

This clone was observed a handful of times. This sequence joins TRBV27 and TRBJ2-1; 9 nucleotides align to TRBD1. The CDR3 consists of 16 residues. V lost 6 bases and J lost 0; bases outside the gene matches: 6. The germline V gene encodes CDR1 MNHEY and CDR2 SMNVEV (reference sequence). CDR3 residues: CASRHGQGSSYNEQFF. The CDR3 nucleotides are TGTGCCAGCAGACACGGACAGGGGAGCTCCTACAATGAGCAGTTCTTC.